This TCR beta chain was captured in a study of T cell clonotyping in hematopoietic cell transplantation. Profiling relied on immunoSEQ multiplex PCR, and the TCRdb table lists in-frame clones only, not all of them. The sample has 10,000 to 15,000 clones; about 93% are singletons. Broader study findings: Recipient TCR diversity dropped after transplant; expanded clonotypes rose from day 30 to 180.

Worth noting for this clone: Its antigen is currently unknown.

CDR1 SQVTM and CDR2 ANQGSEA come from the germline V gene. The CDR3 is made up of 14 amino acids. V gave up 4 bases and J gave up 4 bases, with 16 bases separating them. The source material was peripheral blood mononuclear cells. The clonotype originates from a man under 40 in good health. Some clones in this sample may be carry-over from other donors' samples. V usage is TRBV29-1 and J usage is TRBJ1-2; tentative D call: TRBD1 (5 bases). CDR3 DNA sequence: TGCAGCGTTGGGTTCGGGGCGCAGGGCTATGGCTACACCTTC. Translating gives CSVGFGAQGYGYTF. The full variable domain, with the rest looked up from reference TRBV29-1 and TRBJ1-2, is SAVISQKPSRDICQRGTSLTIQCQVDSQVTMMFWYRQQPGQSLTLIATANQGSEATYESGFVIDKFPISRPNLTFSTLTVSNMSPEDSSIYLCSVGFGAQGYGYTFGSGTRLTVV.